Listed below are T cell receptor beta chains from one sample, sequenced in a study of cytomegalovirus exposure and HLA in healthy donors. The table came from immunoSEQ multiplex PCR; TCRdb's copy has only in-frame clones and leaves some out. The repertoire includes approximately 120,000 clones, 60% to 85% of them detected once, and 5.5% to 8% sits in the top ten. The sample comprised PBMCs. Every receptor here comes from a middle-aged woman in good health and CMV-seronegative. The conserved cysteine and the conserved F or W are not part of the CDR3 here. The D gene is left open where the match is weak. Only part of the rows carry a size: once, few, many, or a class if the clone is expanded.

CDR3 protein,clone size,V gene,J gene,D gene
ASTGLATGELF,-,TRBV6-1,TRBJ2-2,TRBD2
ASSRTEKYEQY,-,TRBV28,TRBJ2-7,-
ASSQDGGDGYT,-,TRBV4-3,TRBJ1-2,-
ASSSSSQGEETQY,-,TRBV28,TRBJ2-5,-
ASSTQGARDEKLF,-,TRBV7-8,TRBJ1-4,TRBD1
ASLNEKLF,-,TRBV6-4,TRBJ1-4,-
ASSLSRINYGYT,-,TRBV28,TRBJ1-2,-
ASRDRDMYEQY,-,TRBV28,TRBJ2-7,-
ASSTTGTVETQY,-,TRBV19,TRBJ2-5,TRBD1
SVEELASADTQY,few,TRBV29-1,TRBJ2-3,TRBD2
ATSRGGQGAGEQY,-,TRBV15,TRBJ2-7,TRBD1
ASSMGQPNQPQH,few,TRBV19,TRBJ1-5,-
ASSLYGDRLTDTQY,-,TRBV5-1,TRBJ2-3,-
ASSPPQRGRYEQY,-,TRBV7-9,TRBJ2-7,-
ASSPGWGTSGFDIAKNIQY,-,TRBV13,TRBJ2-4,TRBD2
ASSPGTSGSDEQF,-,TRBV7-9,TRBJ2-1,TRBD2
ASSPTGGQPQH,-,TRBV6-6,TRBJ1-5,TRBD1
AIRHMDSNKTGANGLT,-,TRBV10-3,TRBJ2-6,-
ASSLSSSRREQF,-,TRBV7-2,TRBJ2-1,-
ASSLGDPEGAQY,-,TRBV7-9,TRBJ2-3,-
ASSDGGDTGELF,few,TRBV19,TRBJ2-2,-
ASSRDLRGQPQH,-,TRBV11-2,TRBJ1-5,-
ASRYWGLNTEAF,-,TRBV5-6,TRBJ1-1,-
ASSPRGSGSGGETQY,-,TRBV28,TRBJ2-5,TRBD2
ASLGLAGADTQY,once,TRBV19,TRBJ2-3,TRBD2
ASSLVTSGSYETQY,-,TRBV7-2,TRBJ2-5,TRBD2
ASSQDSGQRGYTDTQY,-,TRBV4-3,TRBJ2-3,TRBD1
ASRRRSGVEQF,once,TRBV6-1,TRBJ2-1,-
ASSSYGLAFDEQY,once,TRBV7-9,TRBJ2-7,TRBD2